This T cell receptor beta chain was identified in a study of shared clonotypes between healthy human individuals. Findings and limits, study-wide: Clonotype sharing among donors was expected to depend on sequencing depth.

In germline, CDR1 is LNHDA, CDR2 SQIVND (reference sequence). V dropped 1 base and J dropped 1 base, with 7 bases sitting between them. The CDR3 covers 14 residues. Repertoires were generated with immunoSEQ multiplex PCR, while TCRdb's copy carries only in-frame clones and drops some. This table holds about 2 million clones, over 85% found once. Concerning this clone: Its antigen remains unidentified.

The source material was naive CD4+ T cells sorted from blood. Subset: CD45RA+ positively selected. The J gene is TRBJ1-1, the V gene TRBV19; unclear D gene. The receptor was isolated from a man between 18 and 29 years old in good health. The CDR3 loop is CASSIGGGNTEAFF. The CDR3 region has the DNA TGTGCCAGTAGTATAGGGGGAGGGAACACTGAAGCTTTCTTT.